These 15 T cell receptor beta chains were all obtained from the same sample, sequenced in a study of T cell responses to AZD1222 COVID-19 vaccine. TCRdb keeps only in-frame clones here, not all; method: immunoSEQ multiplex PCR. The data contain roughly 110,000 clones, around nine tenths of them singletons. This specimen consisted of peripheral blood, obtained on day 0 of AZD1222 vaccination. The receptors shown here come from an adult in good health.

The chain uses TRBV7-3 and TRBJ1-5, with a tentative D call TRBD1 (5 bases). V gave up 0 bases and J gave up 3 bases, with 9 bases separating them. Germline V gene lookup returns CDR1 SGHTA and CDR2 FQGTGA. The CDR3 loop spans 15 amino acids. The DNA of the CDR3 is TGTGCCAGCAGCTTAACCGCCGGGGCCAATCAGCCCCAGCATTTT. Translating it yields CASSLTAGANQPQHF.

The count of this clone is one. The rearrangement links TRBV6-5 to TRBJ2-7; 9 nucleotides line up with TRBD1. Per the germline V gene, CDR1 is MNHEY and CDR2 is SVGAGI. The CDR3 consists of 12 residues. The ends lost 6 bases at V and 6 bases at J; junction bases unmatched: 3. CDR3 sequence (DNA): TGTGCCAGCAGGGCGACAGGGGGCGAGCAGTACTTC. This sequence encodes CASRATGGEQYF.

This clone showed up just a few times. The J gene is TRBJ1-2, the V gene TRBV5-1; D not resolved. V dropped 1 base and J dropped 1 base, with 11 bases sitting between them. The CDR3 has 15 residues. Germline V lookup: CDR1 SGHRS, CDR2 YFSETQ. This CDR3 is CASSLSANFNYGYTF. CDR3 DNA: TGCGCCAGCAGCTTGTCTGCCAACTTTAACTATGGCTACACCTTC.

V and J are TRBV7-2 and TRBJ2-1; 12 bases are shared with TRBD2. This CDR3 has 17 amino acids. J lost 2 bases, V lost 4 bases, and 6 bases had no gene match. Germline values: CDR1 SGHTA, CDR2 FQGNSA. The CDR3 region has the DNA TGTGCCAGCAGCTCTTCAGGACTAGCGGGAACCTACAATGAGCAGTTCTTC. It encodes CASSSSGLAGTYNEQFF.

V gene TRBV9 combines with J gene TRBJ2-1; TRBD2 matches 9 bases. The J segment lost 12 bases and the V segment lost 6 bases, leaving 13 bases of the junction unmatched. Germline-derived CDR1 and CDR2 are SGDLS and YYNGEE. CDR3 length equals 14 residues. The CDR3 DNA is TGTGCCAGCACCCCCCTAGCGGGACGACCGGCGCAGTTCTTC. Translation gives CASTPLAGRPAQFF.

V is TRBV11-2 and J is TRBJ2-3, with 10 bases that match TRBD2. The CDR3 has 16 amino acids. Germline CDR1 is SGHAT and CDR2 is FQNNGV. J lost 2 bases, V lost 6 bases, and 8 bases had no gene match. The CDR3 region is CASSPRLAGYTDTQYF. CDR3 sequence (DNA): TGTGCCAGCAGTCCCAGACTAGCGGGCTACACAGATACGCAGTATTTT.

The V and J genes are TRBV5-1 and TRBJ1-6; D is perhaps TRBD1 (6 bases). Germline-derived CDR1 and CDR2 are SGHRS and YFSETQ. The CDR3 spans 15 residues. V was trimmed by 3 bases and J by 10 bases, leaving 17 bases between them. The CDR3 spells CASSSETGSRSPLHF. As DNA, the CDR3 is TGCGCCAGCAGCTCAGAGACAGGTTCGCGGTCACCCCTCCACTTT.

The chain is built from TRBV7-9 and TRBJ1-1, with unresolved D. Germline CDR1 SEHNR, CDR2 FQNEAQ (reference sequence). The CDR3 has 14 residues. Trimming cost V 1 base and J 4 bases, with 10 bases left between them. DNA for the CDR3: TGTGCCAGCAGCTTAGTCAAGGGAGTCACTGAAGCTTTCTTT. Translating it yields CASSLVKGVTEAFF.

The chain is built from TRBV15 and TRBJ1-2; the D is unclear. Trimming stripped 0 bases from V and 4 bases from J, with 3 bases between. Germline CDR1 and CDR2: LNHNV and YYDKDF (reference sequence). CDR3 size: 12 residues. The CDR3 coding sequence is TGTGCCACCAGCAGAGATCGCTATGGCTACACCTTC. This sequence encodes CATSRDRYGYTF.

J is TRBJ1-1 and V is TRBV6-5; D remains ambiguous. The germline CDR1 and CDR2 sequences are MNHEY and SVGAGI. The CDR3 length is 12 residues. The V end was cut by 6 bases, the J end by 4 bases, with 9 bases between. CDR3 sequence: CASRREVTEAFF. The CDR3 DNA reads as TGTGCCAGCAGGCGGGAGGTCACTGAAGCTTTCTTT.

This rearrangement joins TRBV5-4 to TRBJ2-3, with D perhaps TRBD2 (5 bases). V lost 4 bases and J 3 bases, leaving 18 bases between the germline ends. The CDR3 spans 16 residues. Germline assignment: CDR1 SGHNT and CDR2 YYREEE (reference sequence). This CDR3 reads CASSPGVRARTDTQYF. In DNA, the CDR3 is TGTGCCAGCAGCCCCGGGGTGAGGGCCAGGACAGATACGCAGTATTTT.

This chain uses TRBV4-1 with TRBJ2-1, with 9 bases that match TRBD1. V dropped 3 bases and J dropped 9; count of bases not matched to a gene: 9. Germline values: CDR1 MGHRA, CDR2 YSYEKL. The CDR3 has 15 amino acids. CDR3 nucleotide sequence: TGCGCCAGCAGCCACCCGGGACAGGGAGCCGGTGAGCAGTTCTTC. Its translation is CASSHPGQGAGEQFF.

The sample holds a few counts of this clone. The chain is built from TRBV2 and TRBJ2-7; D is uncertain. The V end lost 3 bases, the J end lost 4 bases, and 7 bases lay between the germline ends. The CDR3 sequence is 12 residues long. Germline V CDR1 and CDR2: SNHLY, FYNNEI. For the CDR3, the DNA is TGTGCCAGCAGTGACGGTGAATACGAGCAGTACTTC. Its protein is CASSDGEYEQYF.

This clone is judged medium-sized. The rearrangement links TRBV29-1 to TRBJ1-1; no definite D call. CDR3 size: 13 residues. Between the trimmed V and J ends, which lost 7 bases and 1 base, there was a span of 13 bases. Germline CDR1 is SQVTM and CDR2 is ANQGSEA. The CDR3: CSAKRSGNTEAFF. CDR3 DNA: TGCAGCGCCAAACGGAGCGGGAACACTGAAGCTTTCTTT.

This rearrangement joins TRBV6-1 to TRBJ1-5; D not certain. Per the germline V gene, CDR1 is MNHNS and CDR2 is SASEGT. CDR3 length: 14 amino acids. V lost 0 bases, J lost 6 bases, and 9 bases lay in between. The CDR3 spells CASSEAAVGQPQHF. The CDR3 nucleotides read TGTGCCAGCAGTGAAGCGGCGGTAGGTCAGCCCCAGCATTTT.